What follows describes a single TCR beta chain. Its antigen has not been determined. No much larger clone exists at a distance of one base, and base qualities are not known. This entry comes from a study of blood T cell repertoires in COVID-19 (TCRdb year 2020). Broadly, across the study: Collaborator samples came from the United States, Italy and Spain and covered acute and convalescent phases of COVID-19. The material from the prospective study consisted of cDNA or gDNA derived from T cells, B-cell-depleted T cells, or PBMCs. Subjects who had been exposed to COVID-19, were actively infected with it, or had recovered from it provided the deeply sampled blood TCRbeta repertoires that made up the dataset. The repertoires were released in a freely available public database intended as a resource for research on the immune response to SARS-CoV-2. The samples were drawn from the first 160 participants of the ongoing ImmuneRACE study and from roughly 1,300 subjects provided by 6 global collaborators. A de-identified subject ID, COVID-19 status, age in years and sex were almost always included in the sample metadata. Where available, HLA class I and class II types were obtained from metadata supplied by the sample provider rather than from assay-based typing. Findings and caveats that apply to the study as a whole: The amount of clinical and demographic metadata varied by source and participant and was provided uncurated.

Clipping removes 3 bases from V and 3 bases from J, with 8 as the unmatched junction base count. CDR1 is given as SGHRS and CDR2 as YFSETQ, both from the germline V gene. Measured from the cysteine to the phenylalanine, the CDR3 is 15 residues long. This entry keeps only the CDR3 DNA: 45 bases, framed from base 1. Whole blood was collected in K2EDTA tubes by collaborating institutions according to the institutions' own protocols. Collaborator samples were shipped for TCRbeta analysis as frozen whole blood, isolated PBMCs, or DNA extracted from either sample type. TCRbeta CDR3 regions were amplified from genomic DNA by means of the immunoSEQ Assay, a bias-controlled multiplex PCR. On the authors' methods: The number of nucleated cells in each sample was estimated from the amplification of reference gene primers within the assay. To quantify the absolute abundance of each unique TCRbeta CDR3 rearrangement, sequence reads were collapsed and filtered. For each sample, productive Simpson clonality was calculated as the square root of Simpson's diversity index across productive rearrangements. What TCRdb holds here is the immuneACCESS table cut down to in-frame rearrangements. Part of the clones is not present; checked against another copy, under half of the missing clones reflect an unresolved V gene, and the others are unexplained. That table furnishes V, J and clone size, whereas the DNA furnished D and trimming. The sample includes under 250,000 clones, with over 70% observed a single time. Jointly, the top ten make up around 7.7% of the sample.

Sequencing input: peripheral blood. The source of this sequence is an older woman with acute or convalescent COVID-19. The sequence joins TRBV5-1 to TRBJ2-7, and 8 junction bases match TRBD2. The DNA reads TGCGCCAGCAGCTCCTTAGCGGGGACGGTCTACGAGCAGTACTTC. Protein translation: CASSSLAGTVYEQYF.